This record covers a single T cell receptor beta chain. The PCR had 60 Vbeta and 13 Jbeta primers. Profiled with immunoSEQ multiplex PCR; TCRdb holds only in-frame clones, not every one. The sample has roughly 120,000 clones, roughly 80% seen once. CDR1 and CDR2 (germline): GTSNPN, SVGIG (reference sequence). The CDR3 has 13 amino acids. V was clipped by 3 bases and J by 6 bases; unmatched bases: 6. This sample was taken from a study of cytomegalovirus exposure and HLA in healthy donors. This chain uses TRBV30 with TRBJ1-2; TRBD1 matches at 8 bases. This receptor was taken from a woman aged 40 to 50 in good health and CMV-seropositive. The sequencing input was PBMCs. The CDR3 sequence: CAWRGDRTDGYTF. The CDR3 nucleotides are TGTGCCTGGAGGGGGGACAGGACAGATGGCTACACCTTC.